This section outlines one TCR beta chain sequence together with its context. No antigen is known for it. Germline V CDR1 and CDR2: SEHNR, FQNEAQ (reference sequence). The CDR3 length is 13 residues. The germline V and J ends were trimmed by 4 bases and 6 bases, with 13 bases remaining between them. These data originate in a study of T cell responses to AZD1222 COVID-19 vaccine. Assay: immunoSEQ multiplex PCR; the TCRdb copy retains only in-frame clones and omits some. The sample has 100,000 to 120,000 clones, just under 95% seen once; the top ten hold roughly 7%. General study points: Across spike, vaccine-associated CD4 TCRs were found, dominant at 160-218 and 743-854. Close to half of spike-specific TCRs reportedly recognize unmutated variant regions. Repertoire sampling was restricted to post-peak T cell response timepoints.

V usage is TRBV7-9 and J usage is TRBJ2-7; weak D call: TRBD1 (5 bases). The sequence was collected from an adult in good health. Sequencing was performed on peripheral blood, taken on day 0 of AZD1222 vaccination. The CDR3 nucleotides read TGTGCCAGCAGCTCGCTTCAGGGATCCGAGCAGTACTTC. Translated: CASSSLQGSEQYF. The whole variable domain, remainder taken from reference TRBV7-9 and TRBJ2-7, is DTGVSQNPRHKITKRGQNVTFRCDPISEHNRLYWYRQTLGQGPEFLTYFQNEAQLEKSRLLSDRFSAERPKGSFSTLEIQRTEQGDSAMYLCASSSLQGSEQYFGPGTRLTVT.